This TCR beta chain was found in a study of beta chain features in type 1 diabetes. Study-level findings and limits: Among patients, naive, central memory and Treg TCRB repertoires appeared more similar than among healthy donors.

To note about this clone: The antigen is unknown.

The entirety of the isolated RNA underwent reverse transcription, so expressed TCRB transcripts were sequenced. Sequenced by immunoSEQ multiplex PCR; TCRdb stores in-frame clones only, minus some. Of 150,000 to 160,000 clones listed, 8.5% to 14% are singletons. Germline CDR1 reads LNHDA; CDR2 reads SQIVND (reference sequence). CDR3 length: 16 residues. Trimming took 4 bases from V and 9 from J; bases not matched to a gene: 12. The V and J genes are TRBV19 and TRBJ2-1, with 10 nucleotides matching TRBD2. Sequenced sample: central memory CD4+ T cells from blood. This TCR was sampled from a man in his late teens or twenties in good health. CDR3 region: CASSTRGSSGGSEQFF. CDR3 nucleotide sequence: TGTGCCAGTAGTACCCGGGGTTCTAGCGGGGGCAGTGAGCAGTTCTTC.